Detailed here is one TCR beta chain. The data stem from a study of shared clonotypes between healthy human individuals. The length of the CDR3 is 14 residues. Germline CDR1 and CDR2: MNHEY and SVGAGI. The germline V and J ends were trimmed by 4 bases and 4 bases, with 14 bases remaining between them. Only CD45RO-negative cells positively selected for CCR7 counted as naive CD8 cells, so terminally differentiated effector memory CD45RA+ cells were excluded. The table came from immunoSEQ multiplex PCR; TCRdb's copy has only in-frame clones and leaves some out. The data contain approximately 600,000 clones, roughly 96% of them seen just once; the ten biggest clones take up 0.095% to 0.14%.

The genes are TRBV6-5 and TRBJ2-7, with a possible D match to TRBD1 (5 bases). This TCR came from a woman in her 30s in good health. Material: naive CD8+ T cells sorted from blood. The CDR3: CASSSAGSVYEQYF. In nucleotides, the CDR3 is TGTGCCAGCAGTTCCGCAGGGTCTGTGTACGAGCAGTACTTC.